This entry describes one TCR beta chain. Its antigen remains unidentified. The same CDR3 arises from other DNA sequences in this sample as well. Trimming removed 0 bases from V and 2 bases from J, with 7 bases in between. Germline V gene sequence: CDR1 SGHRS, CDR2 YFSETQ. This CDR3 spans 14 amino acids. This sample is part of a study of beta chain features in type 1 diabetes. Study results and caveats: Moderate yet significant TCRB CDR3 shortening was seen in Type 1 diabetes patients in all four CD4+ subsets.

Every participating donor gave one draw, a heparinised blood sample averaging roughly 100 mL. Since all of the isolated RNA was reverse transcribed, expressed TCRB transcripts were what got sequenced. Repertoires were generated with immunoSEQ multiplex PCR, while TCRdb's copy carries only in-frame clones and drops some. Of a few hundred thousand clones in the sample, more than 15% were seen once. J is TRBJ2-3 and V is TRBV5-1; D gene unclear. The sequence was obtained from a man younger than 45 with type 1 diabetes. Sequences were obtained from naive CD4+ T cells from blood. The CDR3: CASSLGQDTDTQYF. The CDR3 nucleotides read TGCGCCAGCAGCTTGGGGCAGGACACAGATACGCAGTATTTT. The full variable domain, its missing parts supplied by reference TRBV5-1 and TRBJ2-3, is KAGVTQTPRYLIKTRGQQVTLSCSPISGHRSVSWYQQTPGQGLQFLFEYFSETQRNKGNFPGRFSGRQFSNSRSEMNVSTLELGDSALYLCASSLGQDTDTQYFGPGTRLTVL.